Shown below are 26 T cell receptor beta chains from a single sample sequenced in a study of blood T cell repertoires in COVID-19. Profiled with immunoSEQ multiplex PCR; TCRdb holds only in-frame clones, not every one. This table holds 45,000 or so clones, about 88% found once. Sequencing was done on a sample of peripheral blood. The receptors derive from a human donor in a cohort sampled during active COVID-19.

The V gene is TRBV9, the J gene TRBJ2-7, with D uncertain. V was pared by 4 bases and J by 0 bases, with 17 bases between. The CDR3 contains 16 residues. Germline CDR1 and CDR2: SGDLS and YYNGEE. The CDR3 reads CASSFFPSAVSYEQYF. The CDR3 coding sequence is TGTGCCAGCAGCTTTTTTCCCAGCGCGGTCTCCTACGAGCAGTACTTC.

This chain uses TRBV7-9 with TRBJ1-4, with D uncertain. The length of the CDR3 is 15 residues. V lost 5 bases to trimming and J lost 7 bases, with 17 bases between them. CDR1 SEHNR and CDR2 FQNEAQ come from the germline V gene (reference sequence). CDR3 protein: CASSPDGVLGEKLFF. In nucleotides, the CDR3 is TGTGCCAGCAGCCCGGACGGGGTGTTGGGTGAAAAACTGTTTTTT.

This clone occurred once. CDR3 bases: TGTGCCAGCAGTTACACCCCGGGACAGGGGATGAACACTGAAGCTTTCTTT. This gives the protein CASSYTPGQGMNTEAFF. The chain couples TRBV6-2 or TRBV6-3 to TRBJ1-1, with 10 nucleotides matching TRBD1. J was trimmed by 0 bases and V by 2 bases; bases with no gene match: 6. Germline-derived CDR1 and CDR2 are MNHEY and SVGEGT. CDR3 length: 17 amino acids.

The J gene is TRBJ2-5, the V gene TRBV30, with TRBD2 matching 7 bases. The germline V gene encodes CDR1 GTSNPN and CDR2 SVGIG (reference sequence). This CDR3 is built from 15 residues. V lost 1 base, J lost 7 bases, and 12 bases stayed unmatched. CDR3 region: CAWSGEAGRVGTQYF. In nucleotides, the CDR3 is TGTGCCTGGAGTGGAGAAGCGGGGCGTGTAGGGACCCAGTACTTC. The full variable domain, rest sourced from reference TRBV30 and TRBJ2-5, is SQTIHQWPATLVQPVGSPLSLECTVEGTSNPNLYWYRQAAGRGLQLLFYSVGIGQISSEVPQNLSASRPQDRQFILSSKKLLLSDSGFYLCAWSGEAGRVGTQYFGPGTRLLVL.

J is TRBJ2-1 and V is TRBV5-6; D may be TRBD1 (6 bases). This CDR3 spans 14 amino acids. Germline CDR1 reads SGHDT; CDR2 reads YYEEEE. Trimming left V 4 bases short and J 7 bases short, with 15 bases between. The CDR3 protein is CASSTGTRHNEQFF. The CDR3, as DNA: TGTGCCAGCAGCACCGGGACACGCCATAATGAGCAGTTCTTC.

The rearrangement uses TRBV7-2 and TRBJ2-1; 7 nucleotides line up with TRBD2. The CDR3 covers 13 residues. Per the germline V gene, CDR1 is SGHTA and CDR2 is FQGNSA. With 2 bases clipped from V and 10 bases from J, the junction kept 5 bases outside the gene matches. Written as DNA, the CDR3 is TGTGCCAGCAGCTTAAAAGCAGCGGGGGAGCAGTTCTTC. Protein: CASSLKAAGEQFF.

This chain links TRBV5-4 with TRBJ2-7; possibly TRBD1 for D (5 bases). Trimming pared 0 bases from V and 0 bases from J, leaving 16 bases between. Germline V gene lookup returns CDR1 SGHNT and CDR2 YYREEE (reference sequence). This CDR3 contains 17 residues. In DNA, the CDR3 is TGTGCCAGCAGCTTGGAGCCAGGGAAACGAGGCTCCTACGAGCAGTACTTC. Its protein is CASSLEPGKRGSYEQYF.

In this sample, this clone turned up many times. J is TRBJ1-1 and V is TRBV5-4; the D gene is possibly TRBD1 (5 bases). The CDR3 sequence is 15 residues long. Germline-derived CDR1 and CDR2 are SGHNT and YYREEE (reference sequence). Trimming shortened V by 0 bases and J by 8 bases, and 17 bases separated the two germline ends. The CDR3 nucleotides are TGTGCCAGCAGCTTGGGTGCAGGCCCCCAGGGAGAAGCTTTCTTT. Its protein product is CASSLGAGPQGEAFF.

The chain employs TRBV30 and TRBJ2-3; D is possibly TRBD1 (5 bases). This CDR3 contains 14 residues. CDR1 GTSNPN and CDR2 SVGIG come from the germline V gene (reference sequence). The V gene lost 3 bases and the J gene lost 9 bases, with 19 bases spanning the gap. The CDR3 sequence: CAWRRNSGPGTQYF. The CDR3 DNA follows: TGTGCCTGGAGACGGAACTCGGGTCCAGGGACGCAGTATTTT.

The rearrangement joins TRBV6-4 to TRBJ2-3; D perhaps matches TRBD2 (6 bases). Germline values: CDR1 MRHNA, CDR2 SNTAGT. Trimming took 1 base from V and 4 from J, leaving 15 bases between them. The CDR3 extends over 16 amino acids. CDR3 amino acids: CASSDFGSSGPDTQYF. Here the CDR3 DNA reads TGTGCCAGCAGTGACTTTGGGTCCAGCGGGCCAGATACGCAGTATTTT.

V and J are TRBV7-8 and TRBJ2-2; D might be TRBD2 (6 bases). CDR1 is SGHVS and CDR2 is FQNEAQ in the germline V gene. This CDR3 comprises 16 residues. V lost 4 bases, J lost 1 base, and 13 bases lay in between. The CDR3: CASSSFGTLNTGELFF. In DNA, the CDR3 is TGTGCCAGCAGCTCCTTCGGGACTCTGAACACCGGGGAGCTGTTTTTT.

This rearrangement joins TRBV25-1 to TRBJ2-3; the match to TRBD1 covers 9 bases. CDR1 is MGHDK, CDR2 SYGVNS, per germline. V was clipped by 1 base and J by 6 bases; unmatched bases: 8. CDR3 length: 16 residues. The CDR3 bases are TGTGCCAGCAGTGAATCGGGAACAGGGGGCTACGATACGCAGTATTTT. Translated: CASSESGTGGYDTQYF.

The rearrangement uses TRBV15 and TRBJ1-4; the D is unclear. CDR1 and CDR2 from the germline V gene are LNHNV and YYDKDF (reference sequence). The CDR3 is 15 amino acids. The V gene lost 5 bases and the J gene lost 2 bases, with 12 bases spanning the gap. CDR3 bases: TGTGCCACCAGCCCAGAGAGGGCGACTAATGAAAAACTGTTTTTT. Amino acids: CATSPERATNEKLFF.

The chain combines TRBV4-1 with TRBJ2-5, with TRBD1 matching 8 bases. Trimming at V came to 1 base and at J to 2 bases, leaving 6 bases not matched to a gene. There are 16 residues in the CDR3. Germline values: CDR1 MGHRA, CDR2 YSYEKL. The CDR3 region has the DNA TGCGCCAGCAGCCAAGTACAGGGGGTTGGTCAAGAGACCCAGTACTTC. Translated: CASSQVQGVGQETQYF.

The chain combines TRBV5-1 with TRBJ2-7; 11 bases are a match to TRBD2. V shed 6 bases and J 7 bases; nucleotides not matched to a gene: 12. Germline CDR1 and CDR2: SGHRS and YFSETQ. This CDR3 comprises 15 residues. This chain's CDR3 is CASTTSSGGLGEQYF. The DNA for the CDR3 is TGCGCCAGCACCACCTCTAGCGGGGGGTTGGGGGAGCAGTACTTC.

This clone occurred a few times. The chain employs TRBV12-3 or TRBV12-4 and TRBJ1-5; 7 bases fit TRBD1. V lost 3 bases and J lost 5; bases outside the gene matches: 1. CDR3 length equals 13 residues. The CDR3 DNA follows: TGTGCCAGCAGTTTGGGACAGTATCAGCCCCAGCATTTT. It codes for CASSLGQYQPQHF.

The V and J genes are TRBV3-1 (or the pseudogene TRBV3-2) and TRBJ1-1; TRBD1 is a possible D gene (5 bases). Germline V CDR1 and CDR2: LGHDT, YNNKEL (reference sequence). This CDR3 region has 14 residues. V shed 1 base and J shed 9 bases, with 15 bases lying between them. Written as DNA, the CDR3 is TGTGCCAGCAGCCAAGTGAGTGGGGGAGGAAAAGCTTTCTTT. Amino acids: CASSQVSGGGKAFF.

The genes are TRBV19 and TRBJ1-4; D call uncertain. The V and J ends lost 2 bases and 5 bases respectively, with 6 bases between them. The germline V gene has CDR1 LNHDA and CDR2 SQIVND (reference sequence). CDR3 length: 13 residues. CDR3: CASSINGNEKLFF. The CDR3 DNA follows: TGTGCCAGTAGTATAAACGGGAATGAAAAACTGTTTTTT. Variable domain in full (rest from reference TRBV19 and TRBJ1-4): DGGITQSPKYLFRKEGQNVTLSCEQNLNHDAMYWYRQDPGQGLRLIYYSQIVNDFQKGDIAEGYSVSREKKESFPLTVTSAQKNPTAFYLCASSINGNEKLFFGSGTQLSVL.

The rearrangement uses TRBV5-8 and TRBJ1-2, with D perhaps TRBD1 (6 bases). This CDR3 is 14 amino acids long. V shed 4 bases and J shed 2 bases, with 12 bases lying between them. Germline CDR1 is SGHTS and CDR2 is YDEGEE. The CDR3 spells CASSLTRGNYGYTF. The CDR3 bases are TGTGCCAGCAGCCTAACAAGGGGGAACTATGGCTACACCTTC.

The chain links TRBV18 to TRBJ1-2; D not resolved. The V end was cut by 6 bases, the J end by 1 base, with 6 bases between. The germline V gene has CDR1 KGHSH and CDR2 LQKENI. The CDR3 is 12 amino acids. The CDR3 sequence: CASSRVNYGYTF. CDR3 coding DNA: TGTGCCAGCTCCCGGGTTAACTATGGCTACACCTTC. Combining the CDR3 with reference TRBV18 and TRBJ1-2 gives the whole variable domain NAGVMQNPRHLVRRRGQEARLRCSPMKGHSHVYWYRQLPEEGLKFMVYLQKENIIDESGMPKERFSAEFPKEGPSILRIQQVVRGDSAAYFCASSRVNYGYTFGSGTRLTVV.

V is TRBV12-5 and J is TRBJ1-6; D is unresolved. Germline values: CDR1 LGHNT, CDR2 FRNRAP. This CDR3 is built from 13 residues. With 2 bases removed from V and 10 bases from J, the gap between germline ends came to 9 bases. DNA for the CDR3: TGTGCTAGTGGTTTGCCCCCCGAGTCACCCCTCCACTTT. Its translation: CASGLPPESPLHF.

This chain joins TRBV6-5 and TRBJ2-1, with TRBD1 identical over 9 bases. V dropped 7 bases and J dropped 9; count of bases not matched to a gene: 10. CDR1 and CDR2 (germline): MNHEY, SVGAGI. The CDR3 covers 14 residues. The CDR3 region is CASIKTGGGTEQFF. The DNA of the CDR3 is TGTGCCAGCATTAAGACAGGGGGTGGGACTGAGCAGTTCTTC.

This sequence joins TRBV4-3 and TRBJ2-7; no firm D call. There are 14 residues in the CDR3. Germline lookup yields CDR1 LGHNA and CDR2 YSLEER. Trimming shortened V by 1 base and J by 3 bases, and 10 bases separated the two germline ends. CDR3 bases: TGCGCCAGCAGCCAAGGACACGTCGACTACGAGCAGTACTTC. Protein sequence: CASSQGHVDYEQYF.

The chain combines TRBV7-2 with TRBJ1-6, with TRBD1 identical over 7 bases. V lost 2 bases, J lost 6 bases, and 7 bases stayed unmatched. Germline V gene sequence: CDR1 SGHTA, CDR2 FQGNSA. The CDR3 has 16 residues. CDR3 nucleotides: TGTGCCAGCAGCTTATTAGGGACAGCTTCTAATTCACCCCTCCACTTT. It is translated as CASSLLGTASNSPLHF.

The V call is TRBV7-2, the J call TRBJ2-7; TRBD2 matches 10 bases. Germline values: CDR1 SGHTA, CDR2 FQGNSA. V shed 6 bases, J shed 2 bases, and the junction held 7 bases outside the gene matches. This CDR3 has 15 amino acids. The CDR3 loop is CASRILAGATYEQYF. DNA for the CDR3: TGTGCCAGCAGAATCCTAGCGGGGGCGACCTACGAGCAGTACTTC.

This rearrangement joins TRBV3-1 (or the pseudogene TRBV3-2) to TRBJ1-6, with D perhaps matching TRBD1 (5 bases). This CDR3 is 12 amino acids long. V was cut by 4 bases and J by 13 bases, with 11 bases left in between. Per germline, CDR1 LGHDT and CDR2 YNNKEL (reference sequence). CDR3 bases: TGTGCCAGCAGCCGAGCGGGGGTGCCCCTCCACTTT. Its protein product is CASSRAGVPLHF.